The T cell receptor (beta chain) under discussion was sequenced for a study of T cell changes during pregnancy in multiple sclerosis. The repertoire was sequenced with immunoSEQ multiplex PCR; TCRdb's copy has only in-frame clones and lacks some. The data contain about 40,000 clones, about nine tenths of them singletons. V shed 3 bases, J shed 6 bases, and the junction held 1 base outside the gene matches. Germline CDR1 reads SGDLS; CDR2 reads YYNGEE. This CDR3 has 13 amino acids. This sequence joins TRBV9 and TRBJ2-2; 8 bases match TRBD1. This TCR came from a female donor with multiple sclerosis, enrolled in a pregnancy study. The sequencing here drew on CD4+ T cells from peripheral blood mononuclear cells, taken in the first trimester of pregnancy. The CDR3: CASSAQGAGELFF. The CDR3 region has the DNA TGTGCCAGCAGCGCACAGGGGGCCGGGGAGCTGTTTTTT.